This T cell receptor (beta chain) was captured by sequencing in a study of blood T cell repertoires in COVID-19. Per the original methods: Using reference gene primer amplification, nucleated cell counts were estimated. Data came from immunoSEQ multiplex PCR; TCRdb stores just in-frame clones and leaves some out. The V and J calls and clone size are taken from that table; D and trimming were inferred from the DNA. The profile shows around 250,000 clones, 80% to 90% of them singletons. Participant-given clinical history determined each cohort assignment. On this clone: The identical CDR3 is also encoded by other nucleotide sequences in the sample.

CDR3 length: 12 residues. Germline-derived CDR1 and CDR2 are SQVTM and ANQGSEA. Trimming took 4 bases from V and 2 from J, leaving 8 bases between them. Input material: PBMCs or T cells enriched from blood (not recorded which). The chain has TRBV29-1 and TRBJ1-2; no clear D gene. The clonotype originates from a woman between 50 and 59 years old who had recovered from COVID-19. Written as DNA, the CDR3 is TGCAGCGTTGGAACGGGAAACTATGGCTACACCTTC. As protein: CSVGTGNYGYTF.